A selection of T cell receptor beta chains follows, all from one sample in a study of post-analysis software for immune sequencing data. Each CDR3 protein is one row after TCRdb ran MiXCR on the PCR reads. The sample lists about half a million distinct CDR3 sequences, around 40% occurring once. Sample: blood. These receptors all come from a girl between 10 and 17 years old with multiple sclerosis. Each CDR3 is given with its conserved first and last residue. A D gene is named only where the DNA matches it firmly. The size field is filled for only some rows; it gives once, few, many or a size class.

>NA|TRBJ2-6|NA|TRBV5-1
TGCGCCAGCAGCCCGCGGACAGGTTGGGGACTTTCTGGGGCCAACGTCCTGACTTTC
CASSPRTGWGLSGANVLTF
>NA|TRBJ1-4|few|TRBV3-1
TGTGCCAGCAGCCAAGGGACCTTAGGGGAAGAAAAACTGTTTTTT
CASSQGTLGEEKLFF
>NA|TRBJ1-2|NA|TRBV14
TGTGCCAGCAGCCAAGTCCCAACAGACTATGGCTACACCTTC
CASSQVPTDYGYTF
>TRBD2|TRBJ2-6|once|TRBV5-5
TGTGCCAGCAGCCCCTTGCAGGGAGGGTCTGGGGCCAACGTCCTGACTTTC
CASSPLQGGSGANVLTF
>TRBD2|TRBJ2-4|once|TRBV7-8
TGTGCCAGCAGCGCTCCGGGACTAGCTCCCGCCAAAAACATTCAGTACTTC
CASSAPGLAPAKNIQYF
>TRBD2|TRBJ2-5|NA|TRBV5-4
TGTGCCAGCAGCCTTAGGACTAGCCCCCAAGAGACCCAGTACTTC
CASSLRTSPQETQYF
>TRBD2|TRBJ2-7|NA|TRBV20-1
TGCAGTGCTAGCTCCCTCCCGACTAGCGGGTCCTACGAGCAGTACTTC
CSASSLPTSGSYEQYF
>NA|TRBJ2-1|NA|TRBV5-1
TGCGCCAGCAGCCCGAGCGGGCCTGCCCCTGATGAGCAGTTCTTC
CASSPSGPAPDEQFF
>NA|TRBJ2-1|NA|TRBV5-6
TGTGCCAGCAGTTCTATTACAGGATACAATGAGCAGTTCTTC
CASSSITGYNEQFF
>NA|TRBJ2-5|few|TRBV7-2
TGTGCCAGCAGCTTAGTAGAGGTGGTTCAAGAGACCCAGTACTTC
CASSLVEVVQETQYF
>TRBD1|TRBJ2-5|NA|TRBV28
TGTGCCAGCACCCTTATGGGACAGGCTGACGGAGAGACCCAGTACTTC
CASTLMGQADGETQYF
>TRBD2|TRBJ2-3|few|TRBV5-6
TGTGCCAGCAGCTACGACCTCAGGACTAGCGGACTACCATACACAGATACGCAGTATTTT
CASSYDLRTSGLPYTDTQYF
>NA|TRBJ2-3|NA|TRBV7-2
TGTGCCAGCAGCCGGCAGGCGACTAGCACAGATACGCAGTATTTT
CASSRQATSTDTQYF
>TRBD2|TRBJ2-7|NA|TRBV29-1
TGCAGCGTTGTGACCCCCGGACTAGACTACGAGCAGTACTTC
CSVVTPGLDYEQYF
>TRBD1|TRBJ1-5|once|TRBV12-3/TRBV12-4
TGTGCCAGCAGTTTAGGGGGACAGGGGAGGCATCAGCCCCAGCATTTT
CASSLGGQGRHQPQHF
>TRBD2|TRBJ2-1|NA|TRBV12-3/TRBV12-4
TGTGCCAGCAGTTCGGGACTAGCGAGTAATGAGCAGTTCTTC
CASSSGLASNEQFF
>NA|TRBJ2-7|NA|TRBV3-1
TGTGCCAGCAGCCAACAAAGGGACGATTACTACGAGCAGTACTTC
CASSQQRDDYYEQYF
>NA|TRBJ2-1|few|TRBV5-4
TGTGCCAGCAGCCTTGATTATATTCAGTTCTTC
CASSLDYIQFF
>NA|TRBJ2-2|NA|TRBV12-3/TRBV12-4
TGTGCCAGCAGTCCTCCGGGCAGGGGATGGGACACCGGGGAGCTGTTTTTT
CASSPPGRGWDTGELFF
>NA|TRBJ2-7|NA|TRBV7-8
TGTGCCAGCAGCCCGTCCGCAAGGTCTAACGAGCAGTACTTC
CASSPSARSNEQYF
>NA|TRBJ2-7|few|TRBV29-1
TGCAGCGTTACCGGGACCTCCTACGAGCAGTACTTC
CSVTGTSYEQYF
>TRBD2|TRBJ2-1|NA|TRBV27
TGTGCCAGCAGTCTTAGGCTAGCGGGAAAGGATGAGCAGTTCTTC
CASSLRLAGKDEQFF
>NA|TRBJ2-7|few|TRBV7-8
TGTGCCAGCAGCTTACCGGATCGGAGCGAGCAGTACTTC
CASSLPDRSEQYF
>TRBD1|TRBJ2-7|NA|TRBV18
TGTGCCAGCTCACCTGCTACAGGGGCCTACGAGCAGTACTTC
CASSPATGAYEQYF
>TRBD1|TRBJ2-7|NA|TRBV20-1
TGCAGTGCTATGGGACAGGGGGATGGCGACGAGCAGTACTTC
CSAMGQGDGDEQYF
>NA|TRBJ2-1|NA|TRBV12-3/TRBV12-4
TGTGCCAGCAGCTCACAAATTTTGGAAGGGAGTGAGCAGTTCTTC
CASSSQILEGSEQFF
>TRBD2|TRBJ2-7|NA|TRBV20-1
TGCAGTGCTAGTAGCGGGAGGGCTACCTACGAGCAGTACTTC
CSASSGRATYEQYF
>TRBD2|TRBJ2-5|NA|TRBV4-2
TGTGCCAGCAGCCAAGAGACCGGGCCTAGCGGTTACCAAGAGACCCAGTACTTC
CASSQETGPSGYQETQYF
>TRBD2|TRBJ2-7|NA|TRBV20-1
TGCAGTGCTATCTTTCCGGGACTAGCGTCCTACGAGCAGTACTTC
CSAIFPGLASYEQYF
>TRBD1|TRBJ1-2|few|TRBV28
TGTGCCAGCAGTTTGGCAGGGGGCGATGCAGGTGATGGCTACACCTTC
CASSLAGGDAGDGYTF
>TRBD2|TRBJ2-1|NA|TRBV20-1
TGCAGTGCTAGACTAGCGGGAGGGAGGGGCTGTTCCTACAATGAGCAGTTCTTC
CSARLAGGRGCSYNEQFF
>NA|TRBJ1-1|few|TRBV12-3/TRBV12-4
TGTGCCAGCAGTTTTATTACGGAAGCTTTCTTT
CASSFITEAFF
>NA|TRBJ2-1|many|TRBV5-1
TGCGCCAGCGGGAGGCCCGCTACGGATGAGCAGTTCTTC
CASGRPATDEQFF
>NA|TRBJ2-1|NA|TRBV6-5
TGTGCCAGCAGTCTGAGCGGGCCTCAATACAATGAGCAGTTCTTC
CASSLSGPQYNEQFF
>TRBD2|TRBJ2-1|few|TRBV18
TGTGCCAGCTCACCACCTCTAGCGGGAGTAGATGAGCAGTTCTTC
CASSPPLAGVDEQFF
>NA|TRBJ1-1|NA|TRBV12-3/TRBV12-4
TGTGCCAGCACCTCCCGGGTTATGAACACTGAAGCTTTCTTT
CASTSRVMNTEAFF
>NA|TRBJ1-2|NA|TRBV7-8
TGTGCCAGCAGCCCCGTAGATTCTAACTATGGCTACACCTTC
CASSPVDSNYGYTF
>NA|TRBJ2-7|NA|TRBV9
TGTGCCAGCAGCGTAGGAATCAGGGACGAGCAGTACTTC
CASSVGIRDEQYF
>NA|TRBJ1-2|NA|TRBV2
TGTGCCAGCACCCTGGTGAGACCCGGCTACACCTTC
CASTLVRPGYTF
>TRBD2|TRBJ2-1|few|TRBV6-2/TRBV6-3
TGTGCCAGCAGGGATACTAGCGGAATCTACAATGAGCAGTTCTTC
CASRDTSGIYNEQFF
>TRBD2|TRBJ2-5|NA|TRBV4-1
TGCGCCAGCAGCCAAGTAGTCTCGAGACTAGCGGGAGTGGGTGGGGAGACCCAGTACTTC
CASSQVVSRLAGVGGETQYF
>NA|TRBJ2-5|NA|TRBV20-1
TGCAGTGCTAGTAGGGAGGCCCAAGAGACCCAGTACTTC
CSASREAQETQYF
>TRBD1|TRBJ1-2|few|TRBV6-5
TGTGCCAGCAGAGGACAGGGGGCGAGCTCCGGCTACACCTTC
CASRGQGASSGYTF
>NA|TRBJ2-7|NA|TRBV10-3
TGTGCCATCAGGGAACAGGGGACTGGATACGAGCAGTACTTC
CAIREQGTGYEQYF
>NA|TRBJ1-2|few|TRBV3-1
TGTGCCAGCAGCCAAGGGTGGGGGACTCCGAGCTACACCTTC
CASSQGWGTPSYTF
>NA|TRBJ2-7|NA|TRBV2
TGTGCCAGCAGCGCCGTCGAGGACACCGACTACAATGAGCAGTACTTC
CASSAVEDTDYNEQYF
>NA|TRBJ2-1|few|TRBV7-7
TGTGCTAGCAGCTTAGAAGGGCTCTCCTACAATGAGCAGTTCTTC
CASSLEGLSYNEQFF
>NA|TRBJ2-1|NA|TRBV4-1
TGCGCCAGCAGCCAGGCGGGACTCCGACCCTACAATGAGCAGTTCTTC
CASSQAGLRPYNEQFF
>NA|TRBJ2-7|NA|TRBV20-1
TGCAGAGTCCTGACAGCTAGCTCCTACGAGCAGTACTTC
CRVLTASSYEQYF
>NA|TRBJ2-1|few|TRBV27
TGTGCCAGCAGTTTACTGACTGGACAACCCTTCGGGGAGCAGTTCTTC
CASSLLTGQPFGEQFF